The 25 T cell receptor beta chains below come from one sample, sequenced in a study of OX40 agonist ivuxolimab in advanced cancers. Here immunoSEQ multiplex PCR was the method, and the copy in TCRdb shows in-frame clones only, minus some. The sample yields some 79,000 clones, 88% seen once. The source material was CD4+ or CD8+ T cells sorted from blood, sampled in a trial of the OX40 agonist ivuxolimab. Source of these receptors: an adult with an advanced solid tumor such as melanoma, head and neck, liver or kidney cancer.

The V gene is TRBV7-2, the J gene TRBJ2-7; TRBD2 aligns across 8 bases. Germline V gene sequence: CDR1 SGHTA, CDR2 FQGNSA. V was pared by 2 bases and J by 6 bases, with 6 bases of the junction left unmatched. CDR3 length equals 14 residues. CDR3 in DNA: TGTGCCAGCAGCTTATTTCGGGAGGGAGGCGAGCAGTACTTC. Encoded protein: CASSLFREGGEQYF.

This sequence joins TRBV5-1 and TRBJ2-3; TRBD2 matches at 15 bases. The length of the CDR3 is 15 residues. Germline CDR1 reads SGHRS; CDR2 reads YFSETQ. V was clipped by 4 bases and J by 3 bases; unmatched bases: 0. The CDR3 is CASSGTSGRTDTQYF. The CDR3 DNA follows: TGCGCCAGCAGCGGGACTAGCGGGAGGACAGATACGCAGTATTTT. The whole variable domain, filled in from reference TRBV5-1 and TRBJ2-3, reads KAGVTQTPRYLIKTRGQQVTLSCSPISGHRSVSWYQQTPGQGLQFLFEYFSETQRNKGNFPGRFSGRQFSNSRSEMNVSTLELGDSALYLCASSGTSGRTDTQYFGPGTRLTVL.

The chain recombines TRBV21-1 with TRBJ1-5; the table names TRBD1, a call not compared with the DNA. TRBV21-1 is a pseudogene locus. CDR3 length: 14 amino acids. The CDR3: CASSYRTGNQPQHF. The CDR3 DNA sequence: TGTGCCAGCAGCTACCGGACAGGCAATCAGCCCCAGCATTTT.

The chain recombines TRBV4-2 with TRBJ1-1, with D unresolved. The CDR3 sequence is 13 residues long. Per germline, CDR1 LGHNA and CDR2 YNFKEQ. The V end lost 4 bases, the J end lost 8 bases, and 14 bases lay between the germline ends. In DNA form, the CDR3 reads TGTGCCAGCAGCCGTCGCGGGTCGTCCGAAGCTTTCTTT. It encodes CASSRRGSSEAFF.

The chain combines TRBV5-4 with TRBJ1-1; no clear D. V lost 7 bases, J lost 0 bases, and 7 bases lay in between. In germline, CDR1 is SGHNT, CDR2 YYREEE (reference sequence). The CDR3 spans 12 residues. CDR3 bases: TGTGCCAGCGGCCCTGTGAACACTGAAGCTTTCTTT. Translated: CASGPVNTEAFF.

The rearrangement joins TRBV6-1 to TRBJ1-1; tentative D call: TRBD1 (5 bases). V shed 5 bases and J shed 10 bases, with 14 bases lying between them. The CDR3 extends over 12 amino acids. Germline loops: CDR1 MNHNS, CDR2 SASEGT. The CDR3 spells CASSSGDRAAFF. The CDR3 region has the DNA TGTGCCAGCAGTTCCGGGGACCGGGCAGCTTTCTTT.

This chain uses TRBV25-1 with TRBJ2-2; 9 bases match TRBD1. CDR3 length equals 16 residues. Germline trimming cut 3 bases from V and 5 bases from J; bases unmatched to any gene: 7. Per germline, CDR1 MGHDK and CDR2 SYGVNS. CDR3 amino acids: CASSDRTGGWTGELFF. The CDR3 nucleotides are TGTGCCAGCAGTGATCGTACAGGGGGCTGGACCGGGGAGCTGTTTTTT.

This clone was counted once. The chain carries TRBV4-1 and TRBJ2-7; the D is unclear. The CDR3 runs 13 residues. The germline V and J ends were trimmed by 1 base and 9 bases, with 13 bases remaining between them. Germline CDR1 reads MGHRA; CDR2 reads YSYEKL. This CDR3 reads CASSQVVSLGQYF. DNA of the CDR3: TGCGCCAGCAGCCAAGTCGTTAGTCTAGGGCAGTACTTC.

V usage is TRBV5-6 and J usage is TRBJ1-5; 8 bases match TRBD1. Trimming took 0 bases from V and 11 from J; bases not matched to a gene: 7. In germline, CDR1 is SGHDT, CDR2 YYEEEE. There are 14 residues in the CDR3. The CDR3 nucleotides are TGTGCCAGCAGCTTGGACAGGGGGAGTTCGGCCCAGCATTTT. Amino acid sequence: CASSLDRGSSAQHF.

This clone has just one count. This chain joins TRBV6-5 and TRBJ2-7; D uncertain. Looked up from germline, CDR1 is MNHEY and CDR2 is SVGAGI. Between the trimmed V and J ends, which lost 4 bases and 6 bases, there was a span of 10 bases. CDR3 length: 12 amino acids. CDR3 loop: CASSSQTGEQYF. The CDR3 DNA follows: TGTGCCAGCAGTTCCCAGACCGGCGAGCAGTACTTC.

V usage is TRBV6-1 and J usage is TRBJ1-4; D is uncertain. The CDR3 loop spans 13 amino acids. CDR1 and CDR2 (germline): MNHNS, SASEGT. V lost 10 bases, J lost 7 bases, and 16 bases lay in between. In nucleotides, the CDR3 is TGTGCCACCAACGGAGGGCTGGGTGAAAAACTGTTTTTT. Amino acids: CATNGGLGEKLFF.

The table lists this clone with a few counts. The chain links TRBV28 to TRBJ2-7; 11 bases line up with TRBD2. With V trimmed by 7 bases and J by 3 bases, 8 bases remained unmatched. This CDR3 has 15 residues. Germline V gives CDR1 MDHEN, CDR2 SYDVKM. The CDR3 region has the DNA TGTGCCAGCAAGACTAGCGGGATCAATAACTACGAGCAGTACTTC. Translating it yields CASKTSGINNYEQYF. Based on the CDR3 plus reference TRBV28 and TRBJ2-7, the full variable domain is DVKVTQSSRYLVKRTGEKVFLECVQDMDHENMFWYRQDPGLGLRLIYFSYDVKMKEKGDIPEGYSVSREKKERFSLILESASTNQTSMYLCASKTSGINNYEQYFGPGTRLTVT.

The chain combines TRBV5-1 with TRBJ2-1; D is unclear. The germline V gene encodes CDR1 SGHRS and CDR2 YFSETQ. The CDR3 sequence is 15 residues long. Trimming left V 4 bases short and J 0 bases short, with 11 bases between. CDR3 loop: CASSASWGSYNEQFF. CDR3 DNA: TGCGCCAGCAGCGCATCTTGGGGCTCCTACAATGAGCAGTTCTTC.

This chain uses TRBV5-1 with TRBJ1-1, with D possibly being TRBD1 (6 bases). From germline, CDR1 is SGHRS and CDR2 YFSETQ. The CDR3 is 14 residues long. Trimming took off 0 bases at V and 5 bases at J, with 11 bases between the two ends. The DNA of the CDR3 is TGCGCCAGCAGCTTGGAACAGGGAAAAACTGAAGCTTTCTTT. Protein: CASSLEQGKTEAFF.

The chain employs TRBV7-8 and TRBJ1-2, with D perhaps matching TRBD1 (6 bases). The germline CDR1 and CDR2 sequences are SGHVS and FQNEAQ. This CDR3 has 12 amino acids. Trimming took off 2 bases at V and 6 bases at J, with 7 bases between the two ends. The CDR3, as DNA: TGTGCCAGCAGCTTAAGGGGGGATGGCTACACCTTC. As protein: CASSLRGDGYTF. Full variable domain (rest looked up from reference TRBV7-8 and TRBJ1-2): GAGVSQSPRYKVAKRGQDVALRCDPISGHVSLFWYQQALGQGPEFLTYFQNEAQLDKSGLPSDRFFAERPEGSVSTLKIQRTQQEDSAVYLCASSLRGDGYTFGSGTRLTVV.

This chain joins TRBV10-3 and TRBJ2-1; 8 bases align to TRBD2. V lost 9 bases and J lost 1; bases outside the gene matches: 8. The CDR3 has 15 residues. Per germline, CDR1 ENHRY and CDR2 SYGVKD. The CDR3 reads CAIEAGVGSYNEQFF. CDR3 nucleotide sequence: TGTGCCATTGAAGCGGGAGTTGGATCCTACAATGAGCAGTTCTTC.

This clone was seen a handful of times. The chain uses TRBV2 and TRBJ1-1, with D maybe TRBD1 (6 bases). Germline CDR1 is SNHLY and CDR2 is FYNNEI. This CDR3 has 14 residues. The V end lost 3 bases, the J end lost 1 base, and 9 bases lay between the germline ends. The CDR3 sequence: CASSDEGQNTEAFF. The CDR3 coding sequence is TGTGCCAGCAGTGATGAGGGACAGAACACTGAAGCTTTCTTT.

This chain connects TRBV5-1 to TRBJ2-1, with TRBD2 matching 13 bases. Germline CDR1 and CDR2: SGHRS and YFSETQ. The trim removed 3 bases at V and 6 bases at J, leaving 6 bases unmatched. The CDR3 contains 16 residues. CDR3 residues: CASSWDWTSGSNEQFF. CDR3 nucleotide sequence: TGCGCCAGCAGCTGGGATTGGACTAGCGGGAGCAATGAGCAGTTCTTC.

The sample holds one count of this clone. The genes are TRBV6-1 and TRBJ2-1; 8 bases are a match to TRBD1. Germline CDR1 MNHNS, CDR2 SASEGT. V dropped 10 bases and J dropped 4; count of bases not matched to a gene: 6. The CDR3 has 13 residues. CDR3 sequence (DNA): TGTGCCACCGCCGGACAGGGATACAATGAGCAGTTCTTC. Protein product: CATAGQGYNEQFF.

Only one count was recorded for this clone. The chain couples TRBV20-1 to TRBJ2-7; 7 bases align to TRBD1. CDR1 is DFQATT and CDR2 is SNEGSKA in the germline V gene (reference sequence). The CDR3 runs to 11 residues. CDR3 protein: CGVGGPYEQYF. For the CDR3, the DNA is TGCGGGGTAGGGGGCCCCTACGAGCAGTACTTC.

This chain connects TRBV19 to TRBJ1-5, with D perhaps matching TRBD1 (6 bases). Germline V CDR1 and CDR2: LNHDA, SQIVND (reference sequence). The V and J ends lost 5 bases and 0 bases respectively, with 11 bases between them. The CDR3 is 15 amino acids. CDR3 in DNA: TGTGCCAGTAGTGGGGGCTCGAATAGCAATCAGCCCCAGCATTTT. Protein: CASSGGSNSNQPQHF.

This chain links TRBV6-1 with TRBJ2-1; D might be TRBD1 or TRBD2, each matching 6 bases. Trimming pared 4 bases from V and 8 bases from J, leaving 21 bases between. This CDR3 region has 16 residues. Germline V CDR1 and CDR2: MNHNS, SASEGT. CDR3 coding DNA: TGTGCCAGCAGTGTAATGGGGGGCCTGTACAGCGATGAGCAGTTCTTC. It codes for CASSVMGGLYSDEQFF.

This clone has a single count. The chain joins TRBV7-8 to TRBJ2-7; D is ambiguous. Germline CDR1 and CDR2: SGHVS and FQNEAQ. The V end was cut by 3 bases, the J end by 5 bases, with 14 bases between. The CDR3 extends over 14 amino acids. The CDR3 DNA reads TGTGCCAGCAGCTTGACAATACAAAGACACGAGCAGTACTTC. This sequence encodes CASSLTIQRHEQYF.

The chain combines TRBV5-6 with TRBJ2-1; 9 bases agree with TRBD2. The germline V gene has CDR1 SGHDT and CDR2 YYEEEE. The V and J ends lost 4 bases and 5 bases, in that order; junction bases with no gene match: 7. The CDR3 has 15 amino acids. CDR3 coding DNA: TGTGCCAGCAGCGATGGGACTAGCATCGACAATGAGCAGTTCTTC. Its protein is CASSDGTSIDNEQFF.

The gene calls are TRBV29-1 and TRBJ1-1; D gene uncertain. In germline, CDR1 is SQVTM, CDR2 ANQGSEA. This CDR3 has 13 amino acids. V was clipped by 7 bases and J by 2 bases, with 14 bases between them. CDR3 coding DNA: TGCAGCGCCGGTTCCAGTTCCAACACTGAAGCTTTCTTT. Its protein product is CSAGSSSNTEAFF.